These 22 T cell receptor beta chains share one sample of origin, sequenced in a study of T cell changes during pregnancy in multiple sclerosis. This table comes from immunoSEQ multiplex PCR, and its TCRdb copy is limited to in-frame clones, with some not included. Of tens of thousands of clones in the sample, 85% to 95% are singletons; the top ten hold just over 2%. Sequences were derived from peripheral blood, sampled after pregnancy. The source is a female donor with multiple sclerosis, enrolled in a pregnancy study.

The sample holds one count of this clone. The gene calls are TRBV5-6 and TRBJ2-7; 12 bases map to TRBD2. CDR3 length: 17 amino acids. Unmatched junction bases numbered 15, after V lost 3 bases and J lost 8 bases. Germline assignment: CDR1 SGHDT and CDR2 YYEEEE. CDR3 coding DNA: TGTGCCAGCAGCTCCTCAGATCTAGCGGGGGGGCCCCAACAGCAGTACTTC. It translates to CASSSSDLAGGPQQQYF.

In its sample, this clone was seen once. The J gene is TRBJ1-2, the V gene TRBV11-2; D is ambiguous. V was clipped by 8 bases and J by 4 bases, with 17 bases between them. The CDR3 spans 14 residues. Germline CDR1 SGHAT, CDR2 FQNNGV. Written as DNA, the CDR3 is TGTGCCAGCGGCTGGACTGCTTTTGGCTATGGCTACACCTTC. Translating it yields CASGWTAFGYGYTF.

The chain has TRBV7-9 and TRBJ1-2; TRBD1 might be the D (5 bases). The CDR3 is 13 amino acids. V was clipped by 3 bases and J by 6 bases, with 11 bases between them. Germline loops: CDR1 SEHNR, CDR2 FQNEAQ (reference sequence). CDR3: CASSLQGQHGYTF. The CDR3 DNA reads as TGTGCCAGCAGCTTGCAGGGCCAGCATGGCTACACCTTC.

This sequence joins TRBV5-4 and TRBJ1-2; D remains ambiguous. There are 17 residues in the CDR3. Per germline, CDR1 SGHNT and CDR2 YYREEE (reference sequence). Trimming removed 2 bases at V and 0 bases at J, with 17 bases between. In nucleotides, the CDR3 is TGTGCCAGCAGCTTCGCTTCGGCAGGCCCAACTAACTATGGCTACACCTTC. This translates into CASSFASAGPTNYGYTF. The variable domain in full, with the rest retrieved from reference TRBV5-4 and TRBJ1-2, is ETGVTQSPTHLIKTRGQQVTLRCSSQSGHNTVSWYQQALGQGPQFIFQYYREEENGRGNFPPRFSGLQFPNYSSELNVNALELDDSALYLCASSFASAGPTNYGYTFGSGTRLTVV.

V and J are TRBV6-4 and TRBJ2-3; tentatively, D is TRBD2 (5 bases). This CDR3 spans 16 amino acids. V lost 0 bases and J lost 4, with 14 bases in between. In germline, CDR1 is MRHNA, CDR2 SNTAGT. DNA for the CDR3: TGTGCCAGCAGTGACTCCGTTTCTAGCACGGCAGATACGCAGTATTTT. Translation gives CASSDSVSSTADTQYF.

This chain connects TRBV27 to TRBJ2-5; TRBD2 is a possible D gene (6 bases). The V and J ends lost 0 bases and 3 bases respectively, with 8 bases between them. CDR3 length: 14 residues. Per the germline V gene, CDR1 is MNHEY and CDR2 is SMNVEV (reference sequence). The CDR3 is CASSLSRTKETQYF. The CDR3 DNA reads TGTGCCAGCAGTTTATCCCGGACTAAAGAGACCCAGTACTTC.

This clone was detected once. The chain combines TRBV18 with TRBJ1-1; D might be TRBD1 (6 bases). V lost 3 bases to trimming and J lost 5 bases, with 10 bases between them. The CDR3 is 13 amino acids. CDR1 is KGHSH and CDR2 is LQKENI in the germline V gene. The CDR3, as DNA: TGTGCCAGCTCACCCACAGGGTATACTGAAGCTTTCTTT. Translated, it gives CASSPTGYTEAFF.

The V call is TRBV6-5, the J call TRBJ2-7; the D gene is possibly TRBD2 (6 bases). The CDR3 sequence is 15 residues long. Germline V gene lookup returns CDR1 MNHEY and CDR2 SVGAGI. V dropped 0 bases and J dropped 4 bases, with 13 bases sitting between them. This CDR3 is CASSYSTGAAYEQYF. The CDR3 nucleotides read TGTGCCAGCAGTTACTCGACGGGAGCAGCATACGAGCAGTACTTC.

CDR3 sequence (DNA): TGTGCCAGCAGTTTTAAGGTTCACGGGACAGGGTCGGCCTACGAGCAGTACTTC. It is translated as CASSFKVHGTGSAYEQYF. The gene calls are TRBV27 and TRBJ2-7, with 9 bases that match TRBD1. CDR3 length equals 18 residues. Trimming cost V 3 bases and J 2 bases; bases outside gene matches: 14. CDR1 and CDR2 (germline): MNHEY, SMNVEV (reference sequence).

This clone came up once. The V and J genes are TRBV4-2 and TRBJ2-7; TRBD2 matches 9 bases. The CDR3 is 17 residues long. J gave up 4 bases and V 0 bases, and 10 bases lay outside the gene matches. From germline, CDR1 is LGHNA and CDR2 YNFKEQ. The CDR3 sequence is CASSQDPLAGFGYEQYF. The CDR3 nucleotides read TGTGCCAGCAGCCAAGATCCACTAGCGGGTTTCGGGTACGAGCAGTACTTC.

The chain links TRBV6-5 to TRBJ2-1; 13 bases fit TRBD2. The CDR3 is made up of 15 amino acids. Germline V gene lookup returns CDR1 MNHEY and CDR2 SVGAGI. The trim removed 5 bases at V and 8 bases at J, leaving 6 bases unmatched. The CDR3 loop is CASSKLAGGIYEQFF. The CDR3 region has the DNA TGTGCCAGCAGTAAACTAGCGGGAGGGATCTATGAGCAGTTCTTC.

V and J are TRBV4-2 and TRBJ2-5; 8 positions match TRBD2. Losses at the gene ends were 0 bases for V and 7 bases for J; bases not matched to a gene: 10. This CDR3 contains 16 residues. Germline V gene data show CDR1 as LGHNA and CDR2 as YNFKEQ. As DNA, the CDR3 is TGTGCCAGCAGCCAAGACCCGGGGGGGGGCCCGCGGACCCAGTACTTC. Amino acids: CASSQDPGGGPRTQYF.

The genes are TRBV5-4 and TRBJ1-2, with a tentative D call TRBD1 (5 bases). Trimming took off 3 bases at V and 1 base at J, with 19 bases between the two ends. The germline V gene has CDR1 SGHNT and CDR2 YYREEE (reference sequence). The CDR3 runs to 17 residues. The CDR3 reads CASSSGGDRSVNYGYTF. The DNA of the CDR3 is TGTGCCAGCAGCTCGGGGGGTGACCGCTCCGTTAACTATGGCTACACCTTC.

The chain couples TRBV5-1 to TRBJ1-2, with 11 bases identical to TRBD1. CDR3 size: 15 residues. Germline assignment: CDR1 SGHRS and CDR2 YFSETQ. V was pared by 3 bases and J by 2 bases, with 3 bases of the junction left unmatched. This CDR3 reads CASSYGTGGNYGYTF. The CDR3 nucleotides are TGCGCCAGCAGCTACGGGACAGGGGGGAACTATGGCTACACCTTC. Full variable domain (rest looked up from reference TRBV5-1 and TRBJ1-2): KAGVTQTPRYLIKTRGQQVTLSCSPISGHRSVSWYQQTPGQGLQFLFEYFSETQRNKGNFPGRFSGRQFSNSRSEMNVSTLELGDSALYLCASSYGTGGNYGYTFGSGTRLTVV.

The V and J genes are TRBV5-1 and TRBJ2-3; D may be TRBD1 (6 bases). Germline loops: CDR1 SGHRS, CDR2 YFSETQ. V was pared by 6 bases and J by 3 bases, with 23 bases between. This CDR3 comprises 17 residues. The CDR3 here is CASIPLKWGPGTDTQYF. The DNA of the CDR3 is TGCGCCAGCATCCCTTTAAAGTGGGGGCCGGGGACAGATACGCAGTATTTT. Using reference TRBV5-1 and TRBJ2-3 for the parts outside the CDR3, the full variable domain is KAGVTQTPRYLIKTRGQQVTLSCSPISGHRSVSWYQQTPGQGLQFLFEYFSETQRNKGNFPGRFSGRQFSNSRSEMNVSTLELGDSALYLCASIPLKWGPGTDTQYFGPGTRLTVL.

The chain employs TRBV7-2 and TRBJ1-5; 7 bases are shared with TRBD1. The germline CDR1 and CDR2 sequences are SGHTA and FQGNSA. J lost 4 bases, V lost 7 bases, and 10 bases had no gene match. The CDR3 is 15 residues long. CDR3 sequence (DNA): TGTGCCAGCACTCTGGGACAGCTAGGGAATCAGCCCCAGCATTTT. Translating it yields CASTLGQLGNQPQHF.

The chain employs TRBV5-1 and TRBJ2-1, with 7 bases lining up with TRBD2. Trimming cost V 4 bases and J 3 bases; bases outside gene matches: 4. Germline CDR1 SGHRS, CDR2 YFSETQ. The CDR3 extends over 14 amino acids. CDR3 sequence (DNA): TGCGCCAGCAGCCCGGGACTACGCTACAATGAGCAGTTCTTC. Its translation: CASSPGLRYNEQFF. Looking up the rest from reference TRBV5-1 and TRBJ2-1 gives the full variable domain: KAGVTQTPRYLIKTRGQQVTLSCSPISGHRSVSWYQQTPGQGLQFLFEYFSETQRNKGNFPGRFSGRQFSNSRSEMNVSTLELGDSALYLCASSPGLRYNEQFFGPGTRLTVL.

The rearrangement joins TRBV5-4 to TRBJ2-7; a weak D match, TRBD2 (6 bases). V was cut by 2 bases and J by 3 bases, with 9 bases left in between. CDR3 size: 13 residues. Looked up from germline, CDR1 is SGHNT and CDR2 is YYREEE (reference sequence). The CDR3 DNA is TGTGCCAGCAGCTTCCTGGGGGGCTACGAGCAGTACTTC. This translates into CASSFLGGYEQYF.

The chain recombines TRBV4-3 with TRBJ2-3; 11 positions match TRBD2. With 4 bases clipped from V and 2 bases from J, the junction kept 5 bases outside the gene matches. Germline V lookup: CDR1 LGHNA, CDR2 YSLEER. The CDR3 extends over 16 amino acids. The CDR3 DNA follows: TGCGCCAGCAGCCTTGGGACTAGCGGTAACACAGATACGCAGTATTTT. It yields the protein CASSLGTSGNTDTQYF.

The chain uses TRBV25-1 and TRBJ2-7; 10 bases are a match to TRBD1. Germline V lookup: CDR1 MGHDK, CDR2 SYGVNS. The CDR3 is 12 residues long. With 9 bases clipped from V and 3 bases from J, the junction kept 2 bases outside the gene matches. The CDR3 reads CASGQGGYEQYF. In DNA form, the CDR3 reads TGTGCCAGTGGACAGGGGGGCTACGAGCAGTACTTC.

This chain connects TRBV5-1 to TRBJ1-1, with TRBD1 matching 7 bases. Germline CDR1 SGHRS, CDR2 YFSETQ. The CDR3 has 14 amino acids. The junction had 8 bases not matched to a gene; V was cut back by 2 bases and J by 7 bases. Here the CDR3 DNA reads TGCGCCAGCAGCTTTGTTGGGGACAGCGTTGAAGCTTTCTTT. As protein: CASSFVGDSVEAFF.

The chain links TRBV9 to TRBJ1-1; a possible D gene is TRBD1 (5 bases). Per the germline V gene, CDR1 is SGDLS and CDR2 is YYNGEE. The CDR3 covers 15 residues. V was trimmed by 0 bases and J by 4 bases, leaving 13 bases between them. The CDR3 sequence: CASSVEVGGGTEAFF. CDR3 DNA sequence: TGTGCCAGCAGCGTAGAGGTTGGGGGGGGCACTGAAGCTTTCTTT. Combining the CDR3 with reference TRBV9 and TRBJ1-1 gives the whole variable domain DSGVTQTPKHLITATGQRVTLRCSPRSGDLSVYWYQQSLDQGLQFLIQYYNGEERAKGNILERFSAQQFPDLHSELNLSSLELGDSALYFCASSVEVGGGTEAFFGQGTRLTVV.